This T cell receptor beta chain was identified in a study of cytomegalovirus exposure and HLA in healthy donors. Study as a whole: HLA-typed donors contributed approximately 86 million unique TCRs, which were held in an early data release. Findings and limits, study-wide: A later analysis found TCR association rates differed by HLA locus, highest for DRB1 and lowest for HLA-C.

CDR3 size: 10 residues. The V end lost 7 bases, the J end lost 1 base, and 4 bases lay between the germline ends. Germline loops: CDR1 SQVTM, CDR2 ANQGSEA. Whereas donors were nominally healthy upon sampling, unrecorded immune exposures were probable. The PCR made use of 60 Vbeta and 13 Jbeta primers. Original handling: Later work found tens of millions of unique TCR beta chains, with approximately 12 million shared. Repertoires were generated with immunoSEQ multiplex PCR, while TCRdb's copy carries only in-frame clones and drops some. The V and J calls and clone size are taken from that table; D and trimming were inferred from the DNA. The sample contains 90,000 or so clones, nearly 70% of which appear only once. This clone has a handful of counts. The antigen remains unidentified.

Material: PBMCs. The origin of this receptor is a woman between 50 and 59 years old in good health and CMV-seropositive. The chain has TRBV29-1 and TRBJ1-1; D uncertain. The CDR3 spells CSGQNTEAFF. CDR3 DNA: TGCAGCGGGCAGAACACTGAAGCTTTCTTT.